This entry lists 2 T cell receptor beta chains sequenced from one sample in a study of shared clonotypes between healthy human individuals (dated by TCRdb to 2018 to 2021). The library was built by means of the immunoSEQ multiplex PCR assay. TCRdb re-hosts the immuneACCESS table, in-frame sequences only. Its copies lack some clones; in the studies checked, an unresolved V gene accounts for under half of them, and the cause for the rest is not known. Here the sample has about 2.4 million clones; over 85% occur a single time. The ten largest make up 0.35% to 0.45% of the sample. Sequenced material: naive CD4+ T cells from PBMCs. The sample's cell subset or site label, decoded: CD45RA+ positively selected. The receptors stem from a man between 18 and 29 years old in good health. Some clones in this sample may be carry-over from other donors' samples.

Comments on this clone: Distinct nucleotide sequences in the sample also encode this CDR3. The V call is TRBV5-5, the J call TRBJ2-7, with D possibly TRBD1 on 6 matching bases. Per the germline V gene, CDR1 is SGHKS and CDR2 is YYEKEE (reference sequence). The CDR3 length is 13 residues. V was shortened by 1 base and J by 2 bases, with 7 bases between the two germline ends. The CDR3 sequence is CASSLTGPYEQYF. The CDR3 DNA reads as TGTGCCAGCAGCTTGACAGGGCCCTACGAGCAGTACTTC.

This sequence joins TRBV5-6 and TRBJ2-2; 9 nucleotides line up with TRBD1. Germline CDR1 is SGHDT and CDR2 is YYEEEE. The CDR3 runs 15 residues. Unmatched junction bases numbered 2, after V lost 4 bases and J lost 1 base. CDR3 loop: CASSPTGGNTGELFF. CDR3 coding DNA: TGTGCCAGCAGCCCGACAGGGGGGAACACCGGGGAGCTGTTTTTT.